These T cell receptor beta chains were read from a single sample in a study of PD-L1 blockade in urothelial cancer. The repertoire was sequenced with immunoSEQ multiplex PCR; TCRdb's copy has only in-frame clones and lacks some. The data contain tens of thousands of clones, roughly 90% of them singletons. The specimen was PBMCs, collected around atezolizumab (anti-PD-L1) treatment. These receptors were taken from a man aged 55 to 70 with urothelial cancer. Each CDR3 is given with its conserved first and last residue. A D gene is named only where the DNA matches it firmly. For some rows the clone size is stated as once, few or many, or as a class when expanded; others skip it.

size: -
V: TRBV9
J: TRBJ2-1
D: -
DNA: TGTGCCAGCAGCTCTAGGACGAGCGGTAGTATTGAGCAGTTCTTC
CDR3: CASSSRTSGSIEQFF

size: -
V: TRBV27
J: TRBJ1-5
D: -
DNA: TGTGCCAGCGGCCTGGTAACTCAGCCCCAGCATTTT
CDR3: CASGLVTQPQHF

size: -
V: TRBV2
J: TRBJ1-2
D: -
DNA: TGTGCCAGCAGTAATGCTCGGGTCTCCCGGAGCTATGGCTACACCTTC
CDR3: CASSNARVSRSYGYTF

size: -
V: TRBV2
J: TRBJ1-6
D: -
DNA: TGTGCCAGCAGCTCTTTCGCAGGGGACAATTCACCCCTCCACTTT
CDR3: CASSSFAGDNSPLHF

size: -
V: TRBV7-9
J: TRBJ2-6
D: -
DNA: TGTGCCAGCAGCCCAGTAGCCTCTGGGGCCAACGTCCTGACTTTC
CDR3: CASSPVASGANVLTF

size: -
V: TRBV6-5
J: TRBJ1-1
D: -
DNA: TGTGCCAGCAGTTTGAATGTTGGGAGGGAGGCTGCTTTCTTT
CDR3: CASSLNVGREAAFF

size: -
V: TRBV9
J: TRBJ2-1
D: -
DNA: TGTGCCAGCAGCGTAAGTTCGGGGTTAGGGAACAATGAGCAGTTCTTC
CDR3: CASSVSSGLGNNEQFF

size: once
V: TRBV7-9
J: TRBJ1-5
D: -
DNA: TGTGCCAGCAGCCGGGGGGGCCCCCGTTACAATCAGCCCCAGCATTTT
CDR3: CASSRGGPRYNQPQHF

size: -
V: TRBV27
J: TRBJ2-1
D: TRBD2
DNA: TGTGCCAGCAGTTTACGGTCAGCGGGAGGGTACAATGAGCAGTTCTTC
CDR3: CASSLRSAGGYNEQFF

size: once
V: TRBV30
J: TRBJ2-3
D: -
DNA: TGTGCCTGGTTAAGCGGGCTCGGGGATACGCAGTATTTT
CDR3: CAWLSGLGDTQYF

size: -
V: TRBV6-1
J: TRBJ1-1
D: -
DNA: TGTGCCAGCAGTGATCAGGGAAGGAGCACTGAAGCTTTCTTT
CDR3: CASSDQGRSTEAFF